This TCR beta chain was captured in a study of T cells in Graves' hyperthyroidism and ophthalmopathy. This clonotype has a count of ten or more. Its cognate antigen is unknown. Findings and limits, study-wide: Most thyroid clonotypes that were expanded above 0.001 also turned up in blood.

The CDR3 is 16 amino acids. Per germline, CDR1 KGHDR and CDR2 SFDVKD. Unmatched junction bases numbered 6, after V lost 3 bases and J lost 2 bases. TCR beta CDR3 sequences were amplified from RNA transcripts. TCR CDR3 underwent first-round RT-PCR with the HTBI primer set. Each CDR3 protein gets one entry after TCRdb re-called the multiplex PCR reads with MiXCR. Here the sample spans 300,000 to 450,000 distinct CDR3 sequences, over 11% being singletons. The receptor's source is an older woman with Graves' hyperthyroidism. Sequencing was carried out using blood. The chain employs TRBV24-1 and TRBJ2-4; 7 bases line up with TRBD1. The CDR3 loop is CATSDGETGSKNIQYF. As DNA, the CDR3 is TGTGCCACCAGTGATGGGGAGACAGGGTCCAAAAACATTCAGTACTTC.